These 20 T cell receptor beta chains came from one sample sequenced in a study of blood T cell repertoires in COVID-19. This table comes from immunoSEQ multiplex PCR, and its TCRdb copy is limited to in-frame clones, with some not included. The table shows around 250,000 clones, with around 88% occurring only once. The material sequenced was PBMCs or T cells enriched from blood (not recorded which). These receptors were obtained from a woman aged 40-49 years with acute COVID-19.

The rearrangement uses TRBV18 and TRBJ2-5; tentatively, D is TRBD2 (6 bases). Trimming left V 6 bases short and J 2 bases short, with 13 bases between. This CDR3 is built from 14 residues. Germline V gene data show CDR1 as KGHSH and CDR2 as LQKENI. CDR3 nucleotide sequence: TGTGCCAGCTCGCTAGAAAGCGGGCAAGAGACCCAGTACTTC. Translated: CASSLESGQETQYF.

This clone was seen a handful of times. This chain links TRBV7-9 with TRBJ1-4; unclear D gene. This CDR3 comprises 13 residues. Germline values: CDR1 SEHNR, CDR2 FQNEAQ (reference sequence). With 4 bases removed from V and 4 bases from J, the gap between germline ends came to 7 bases. CDR3 nucleotide sequence: TGTGCCAGCAGCTCACGAGTTAATGAAAAACTGTTTTTT. Amino acids: CASSSRVNEKLFF.

The V call is TRBV19, the J call TRBJ2-7, with 9 bases matching TRBD2. Germline V gives CDR1 LNHDA, CDR2 SQIVND (reference sequence). The CDR3 totals 14 residues. Trimming removed 1 base from V and 6 bases from J; junction bases left unmatched: 4. DNA of the CDR3: TGTGCCAGTAGTATAGCCCTAGCGGGACGCGAGCAGTACTTC. It encodes CASSIALAGREQYF. The entire variable domain, with the rest obtained from reference TRBV19 and TRBJ2-7, is as follows: DGGITQSPKYLFRKEGQNVTLSCEQNLNHDAMYWYRQDPGQGLRLIYYSQIVNDFQKGDIAEGYSVSREKKESFPLTVTSAQKNPTAFYLCASSIALAGREQYFGPGTRLTVT.

This sequence joins TRBV5-1 and TRBJ1-1, with D tentatively TRBD1 (6 bases). Trimming took 4 bases from V and 1 from J, leaving 11 bases between them. Looked up from germline, CDR1 is SGHRS and CDR2 is YFSETQ. The CDR3 is 14 residues long. The CDR3 nucleotides read TGCGCCAGCAGCGCTCGGACAGCGAACACTGAAGCTTTCTTT. It yields the protein CASSARTANTEAFF. The full variable domain, in which reference TRBV5-1 and TRBJ1-1 provide the parts outside the CDR3, is KAGVTQTPRYLIKTRGQQVTLSCSPISGHRSVSWYQQTPGQGLQFLFEYFSETQRNKGNFPGRFSGRQFSNSRSEMNVSTLELGDSALYLCASSARTANTEAFFGQGTRLTVV.

The gene calls are TRBV18 and TRBJ2-5; 7 bases match TRBD1. The CDR3 covers 14 residues. Looked up from germline, CDR1 is KGHSH and CDR2 is LQKENI. V dropped 5 bases and J dropped 2; count of bases not matched to a gene: 5. The chain's CDR3 is CASSVRQGQETQYF. For the CDR3, the DNA is TGTGCCAGCTCAGTGCGACAGGGACAAGAGACCCAGTACTTC.

The V and J genes are TRBV30 and TRBJ2-3, with 10 bases aligning to TRBD2. Germline values: CDR1 GTSNPN, CDR2 SVGIG (reference sequence). The CDR3 has 17 residues. V trimming: 4 bases; J trimming: 5 bases; junction bases outside the gene matches: 15. This CDR3 is CAWTPTLGLADGDTQYF. The CDR3 coding sequence is TGTGCCTGGACCCCAACCCTAGGACTAGCGGATGGAGATACGCAGTATTTT.

The chain links TRBV2 to TRBJ2-4; possibly TRBD2 for D (6 bases). V lost 9 bases and J lost 8, with 14 bases in between. Germline V lookup: CDR1 SNHLY, CDR2 FYNNEI. This CDR3 comprises 12 residues. The CDR3 nucleotides read TGTGCCAGTGGACTGGGGGAGGACATTCAGTACTTC. Its translation is CASGLGEDIQYF.

The chain couples TRBV7-9 to TRBJ2-3; 9 nucleotides line up with TRBD1. Germline-derived CDR1 and CDR2 are SEHNR and FQNEAQ (reference sequence). V lost 4 bases, J lost 4 bases, and 3 bases stayed unmatched. This CDR3 has 14 amino acids. The CDR3 loop reads CASSSRTGADTQYF. The CDR3 nucleotides read TGTGCCAGCAGCTCGAGGACAGGGGCAGATACGCAGTATTTT.

CDR3 coding DNA: TGTGCCAGCAGTCGACAGGGGAGTGGCGGGGAGCTGTTTTTT. As protein: CASSRQGSGGELFF. This chain connects TRBV6-5 to TRBJ2-2; the match to TRBD1 covers 8 bases. This CDR3 region has 14 residues. In germline, CDR1 is MNHEY, CDR2 SVGAGI. V was clipped by 5 bases and J by 7 bases; unmatched bases: 6.

V is TRBV28 and J is TRBJ2-1; 12 nucleotides match TRBD2. Germline CDR1 is MDHEN and CDR2 is SYDVKM. The junction had 9 bases not matched to a gene; V was cut back by 6 bases and J by 9 bases. The CDR3 contains 15 residues. The CDR3 region is CASSSTSGSSIEQFF. As DNA, the CDR3 is TGTGCCAGCAGCTCGACTAGCGGGAGCAGCATTGAGCAGTTCTTC. The full variable domain, with the rest looked up from reference TRBV28 and TRBJ2-1, is DVKVTQSSRYLVKRTGEKVFLECVQDMDHENMFWYRQDPGLGLRLIYFSYDVKMKEKGDIPEGYSVSREKKERFSLILESASTNQTSMYLCASSSTSGSSIEQFFGPGTRLTVL.

The CDR3 coding sequence is TGTGCCAGCGAGGAGGGTAGTGGCAATCAGCCCCAGCATTTT. Amino acids: CASEEGSGNQPQHF. The chain joins TRBV5-5 to TRBJ1-5, with D unclear. Deletions cut 7 bases from V and 2 bases from J, with 13 bases between. There are 14 residues in the CDR3. Germline V lookup: CDR1 SGHKS, CDR2 YYEKEE (reference sequence).

The chain is built from TRBV18 and TRBJ1-4; no definite D call. In germline, CDR1 is KGHSH, CDR2 LQKENI. The CDR3 has 16 residues. Trimming left V 3 bases short and J 0 bases short, with 11 bases between. This CDR3 reads CASSPGLTATNEKLFF. DNA of the CDR3: TGTGCCAGCTCACCTGGGCTTACCGCAACTAATGAAAAACTGTTTTTT.

This rearrangement joins TRBV9 to TRBJ2-7, with D tentatively TRBD1 (5 bases). V lost 0 bases and J 1 base, leaving 11 bases between the germline ends. Germline CDR1 and CDR2: SGDLS and YYNGEE. The CDR3 contains 15 residues. CDR3 amino acids: CASSVGGDRSYEQYF. In nucleotides, the CDR3 is TGTGCCAGCAGCGTAGGGGGTGACAGATCCTACGAGCAGTACTTC.

V gene TRBV9 combines with J gene TRBJ1-2, with TRBD1 identical over 11 bases. V dropped 0 bases and J dropped 4; count of bases not matched to a gene: 11. The germline gives CDR1 SGDLS, CDR2 YYNGEE. CDR3 size: 18 residues. The CDR3: CASSVGGTGGSMGYGYTF. Here the CDR3 DNA reads TGTGCCAGCAGCGTAGGCGGGACAGGGGGGTCGATGGGCTATGGCTACACCTTC. The full variable domain, its missing parts supplied by reference TRBV9 and TRBJ1-2, is DSGVTQTPKHLITATGQRVTLRCSPRSGDLSVYWYQQSLDQGLQFLIQYYNGEERAKGNILERFSAQQFPDLHSELNLSSLELGDSALYFCASSVGGTGGSMGYGYTFGSGTRLTVV.

This clone was seen only once. The rearrangement links TRBV28 to TRBJ1-6; D unclear. The CDR3 extends over 12 amino acids. Germline CDR1 is MDHEN and CDR2 is SYDVKM. Trimming removed 4 bases from V and 8 bases from J, with 6 bases in between. CDR3 region: CASSYSYSPLHF. The CDR3 region has the DNA TGTGCCAGCAGTTACAGTTATTCACCCCTCCACTTT. The whole variable domain, filled in from reference TRBV28 and TRBJ1-6, reads DVKVTQSSRYLVKRTGEKVFLECVQDMDHENMFWYRQDPGLGLRLIYFSYDVKMKEKGDIPEGYSVSREKKERFSLILESASTNQTSMYLCASSYSYSPLHFGNGTRLTVT.

The rearrangement uses TRBV13 and TRBJ2-1; no firm D call. Germline lookup yields CDR1 PRHDT and CDR2 FYEKMQ (reference sequence). The germline V and J ends were trimmed by 7 bases and 4 bases, with 11 bases remaining between them. The CDR3 consists of 13 residues. The CDR3 protein is CASTLTGYNEQFF. In DNA form, the CDR3 reads TGTGCCAGCACCTTGACTGGGTACAATGAGCAGTTCTTC.

This chain connects TRBV27 to TRBJ1-6; possible D gene TRBD1, 6 bases. The CDR3 contains 16 residues. Trimming took 2 bases from V and 9 from J, leaving 17 bases between them. In germline, CDR1 is MNHEY, CDR2 SMNVEV (reference sequence). The CDR3 DNA reads as TGTGCCAGCAGTTTAAAGTCAGGGGCGGGGGGTTCACCCCTCCACTTT. This translates into CASSLKSGAGGSPLHF.

The chain's CDR3 is CASSQRRETGELFF. As DNA, the CDR3 is TGTGCCAGCAGCCAACGGCGGGAGACTGGGGAGCTGTTTTTT. The chain combines TRBV3-1 (or the pseudogene TRBV3-2) with TRBJ2-2; 7 bases map to TRBD2. The ends lost 2 bases at V and 8 bases at J; junction bases unmatched: 5. The CDR3 extends over 14 amino acids. Germline V lookup: CDR1 LGHDT, CDR2 YNNKEL (reference sequence).

V is TRBV18 and J is TRBJ2-6; D may be TRBD1 (5 bases). Germline V gives CDR1 KGHSH, CDR2 LQKENI. The CDR3 is 16 residues long. The V end was cut by 4 bases, the J end by 2 bases, with 12 bases between. The CDR3 coding sequence is TGTGCCAGCTCACTGGATAGCAGGGCTGGGGCCAACGTCCTGACTTTC. This gives the protein CASSLDSRAGANVLTF.

Comment on this clone: The same CDR3 arises from other DNA sequences in this sample as well. The chain carries TRBV2 and TRBJ1-1, with no clear D. V dropped 8 bases and J dropped 1 base, with 8 bases sitting between them. The CDR3 contains 12 residues. Germline V gene lookup returns CDR1 SNHLY and CDR2 FYNNEI. The chain's CDR3 is CASSVGNTEAFF. In DNA, the CDR3 is TGTGCCAGCTCTGTCGGGAACACTGAAGCTTTCTTT.